The present T cell receptor beta chain was sequenced within a study of cytomegalovirus exposure and HLA in healthy donors. Amplification used 60 Vbeta primers and 13 Jbeta primers. Profiling relied on immunoSEQ multiplex PCR, and the TCRdb table lists in-frame clones only, not all of them. The sample data list about 50,000 clones. CDR3 size: 17 residues. CDR1 is KGHSH, CDR2 LQKENI, per germline. Trimming removed 4 bases from V and 5 bases from J; junction bases left unmatched: 15. The chain has TRBV18 and TRBJ1-1; TRBD1 aligns across 8 bases. The sample comprised PBMCs. The sequence came from a woman between 35 and 50 years old in good health and CMV-seronegative. The CDR3 DNA reads TGTGCCAGCTCACAGCGCCTCAGGGGGCGCGTAGGGACTGAAGCTTTCTTT. Encoded protein: CASSQRLRGRVGTEAFF.